This T cell receptor (beta chain) was identified during a study of cytomegalovirus exposure and HLA in healthy donors (dated by TCRdb to the late 2010s). General notes on the study: An earlier analysis of about 560 of the donors reported 250 to 350 Gb of sequence data and around 110 million unique TCR beta sequences obtained from around 190 million T cells. An early release that covered about 600 HLA-typed donors contained approximately 300 gigabases of sequencing data and some 87 million unique TCR sequences. The genetic ancestry cluster associated with self-reported Caucasian donors included about four fifths of the 398 genotyped donors. The study aimed to test whether signatures of past pathogen exposure could be identified by cataloging public T cell receptors. Using immunosequencing, the study profiled T cell repertoires from 500 to 800 subjects and related those repertoires to cytomegalovirus serostatus. A separate validation cohort of about 110 different subjects was used in addition to the roughly 720-subject first cohort. To predict cytomegalovirus infection status, the study combined high-throughput TCR immunosequencing, statistical association of individual TCRs with disease status, and machine learning. In a later analysis, previously published TCR beta repertoires from 550 to 700 donors were re-analyzed and high-resolution HLA genotyping was added so that TCR occurrence patterns could be studied. Rather than using new phenotypic data, the later analysis identified candidate immune exposures from TCR beta sequences and from how often those sequences occurred across donors. In an earlier analysis of 500 to 650 of the donors, high-throughput TCR beta sequencing was used to judge whether each TCR beta V gene segment behaved as functional or pseudogenic. Donor age, sex, ethnicity and CMV serostatus were collected together with the repertoire data. A later genetic analysis took genome-wide SNP genotypes for about 55% of the 666 donors and used that subset as a discovery cohort. All discovery cohort repertoires had been generated on a single sequencing platform. Class I and class II HLA loci were covered by the typing at four-digit resolution. The number of donors typed differed by locus, with roughly 620-630 for A, B, C, DRB1 and DQB1, 522 for DQA1, approximately 570 for DPA1, and under 490 for DPB1. About five DR-DQ haplotypes were treated as single units for association and clustering because of strong linkage in the cohort. Among about 400 genotyped donors of the cohort, an average of around 240,000 unique TCR beta nucleotide sequences was sequenced per donor, of which 15% to 20% were non-productive.

In total, approximately 700 healthy bone marrow donors made up the cohort. At the time of sampling, all cohort members were nominally healthy, though unrecorded immune exposures were likely present. The donor tested CMV seropositive and was one of the 289 seropositive cohort members. Each donor provided a peripheral blood sample, and peripheral blood mononuclear cells were used for TCR beta sequencing. The Qiagen DNeasy Blood Extraction Kit was used to extract genomic DNA from the blood cell samples. This clone was counted only a few times. This receptor's antigen is unknown. Qualities for individual bases were not recorded, and no much larger clone is one base off. Spanning cysteine to phenylalanine, the CDR3 consists of 14 amino acids. The retained sequence is limited to the CDR3, 42 bases, with the frame set at the first base. The junction carries 13 bases between V and J, which are trimmed by 0 bases and 6 bases respectively. Looking up the germline V gene (reference sequence) yields CDR1 GTSNPN and CDR2 SVGIG.

Results and caveats for the whole study, not just this receptor: The classifier was reported to diagnose cytomegalovirus status with high specificity and sensitivity in both the original and validation cohorts. Several of the top co-occurrence clusters appeared to be linked to parvovirus B19, influenza, CMV and Epstein-Barr virus, according to a later analysis. Some 16 rarely observed V segments, including chromosome 9 orphons, were excluded from the earlier analysis of some 590 of the donors because counts were too low. Because the 87-base-pair reads could not distinguish some IMGT-functional V segments, including TRBV6-2 and TRBV6-3, those segments were excluded. The cohort was sequenced for TCR beta chains only, and without alpha or paired-chain data the features that could be detected were limited. Because HLA typing was missing for some donors at each locus, association tests included only the typed subset. Linkage disequilibrium might explain the correlated functional status among segregating V segments, but an unknown experimental factor could not be ruled out. The study listed 150 to 200 TCR beta chains as associated with cytomegalovirus. A later analysis associated 16,951 TCR beta sequences with specific HLA alleles at a false discovery rate of 0.05. According to the authors, the approach could potentially be generalized to other disease states and immunological phenotypes. A further reported finding was that TCR beta sequences accurately predicted the HLA-A and HLA-B alleles for most subjects in the first cohort. Assigning TCR associations to individual alleles was difficult when HLA alleles, especially DR and DQ, strongly co-occurred. While some public TCRs were present in many individuals, most TCR sequences turned up only very rarely across donors. A later genetic analysis reported fewer N-insertions in productive TCRs among donors in an Asian-associated ancestry cluster than the roughly 690-donor mean. Sequencing depth was assumed to be roughly uniform across donors in the presence/absence analyses, though that assumption may not hold. V-gene and J-gene trimming of TCR beta chains was associated with a missense DCLRE1C variant in a later genetic analysis, and the association was replicated in an independent cohort. A cluster of highly shared sequence variants was judged likely to be a technical artifact of the sequencing pipeline. Compared with equally common non-associated chains, HLA-associated TCR beta chains in a later analysis were more clonally expanded and had lower generation probabilities. A later analysis found that TCR association rates varied across HLA loci, with DRB1 alleles showing the most associated TCRs and HLA-C alleles the fewest. A few of the identified cytomegalovirus-associated TCR beta chains were confirmed in vitro to be specific for cytomegalovirus antigens. Immune exposure information for the cohort was limited to CMV serostatus. In an earlier analysis of approximately 590 of the donors, most TCR beta V segments were observed in productive rearrangements about 90% or about 30% of the time, broadly matching IMGT annotations. In a later analysis, most CMV-associated TCR beta chains were found to appear HLA-restricted, with HLA associations seemingly driven largely by CMV exposure.

Library construction relied on the immunoSEQ multiplex PCR assay. A mixture of 60 forward primers for TCR Vbeta segments and 13 reverse primers for TCR Jbeta segments was used in the multiplex PCR. Amplification of the CDR3 region of rearranged TCR beta genes was performed with a multiplex PCR assay on genomic DNA. Amplified TCR beta libraries were sequenced as 87-base-pair reads on the Illumina HiSeq System. The published analysis was carried out like this. Across the 670 or so repertoires, a later analysis counted approximately 75 million unique TCR beta chains, 9 million to 14 million of which were shared by at least two donors. A nearest-neighbor algorithm error-corrected the raw reads and collapsed the reads into unique sequences, merging closely related sequences to remove PCR and sequencing errors. To assign V, D and J gene segments, CDR3 sequences were aligned to IMGT reference sequences. For a sequence to be retained, a match of at least six nucleotides to both a V gene segment and a J gene segment was required. Rearrangements were classified as productive when the CDR3 lacked stop codons and remained in frame with V and J, and all other rearrangements were classified as non-productive. CDR3 was defined according to IMGT convention as the region running from the second conserved V-encoded cysteine to the conserved J-encoded phenylalanine. Sequences without an unambiguous match to a single V gene segment were excluded from the earlier analysis of 587 of the donors. An earlier analysis of a few hundred of the donors called V segments functional above 56.7% productive rearrangements and segregating when the between-donor standard deviation exceeded 5%. A statistical classification framework was built for diagnosing cytomegalovirus status from the catalog of TCR beta chain sequences. V and J gene assignment, in a later analysis, came from comparing TCR nucleotide sequences with IMGT/GENE-DB human TR gene sequences. A later analysis assigned CDR3 sequences and most-parsimonious VDJ recombination scenarios with the TCRdist pipeline. A later analysis defined each TCR beta chain by its CDR3 amino acid sequence plus V-gene family, and excluded reads lacking a unique V-gene family. In a later analysis, nearly 600 highly shared, low-generation-probability nucleotide sequences were removed to address suspected cross-contamination and a sequencing artifact. For each public chain, a later analysis derived a clonal expansion index from normalized ranks of inferred template counts within each repertoire. In a later analysis, generation probabilities were computed using a VDJ recombination model fitted to out-of-frame rearrangements, and the results were checked against IGoR. A later analysis scored TCR-TCR, TCR-HLA and TCR-CMV co-occurrence with hypergeometric tests, applying a repertoire-size bias correction to TCR pairs. To estimate false discovery rates, a later analysis permuted the HLA or CMV assignments 20 times. In a later analysis, co-occurring TCRs were grouped using DBSCAN, and TCRdist sequence similarity was added for clustering within HLA-allele-positive subsets. Repertoires with fewer than 30,000 or more than 120,000 public chains were left out of co-occurrence clustering, as were about five repertoires with anomalous nucleotide sharing. TCRdb's version of the immuneACCESS table is confined to in-frame rearrangements and falls short of the full clone set. An unresolved V gene accounts for under half of the shortfall where checked; the remainder is of unknown origin. V and J calls and clone size come straight from that table; D and trimming were deduced from the DNA. The sample includes about 80,000 clones, with approximately 60% observed a single time. In total, the top ten clones hold 3.5% to 4.5% of the sample.

Sequencing input: PBMCs. This clonotype was sampled from a male donor in good health and CMV-seropositive. The rearrangement combines TRBV30 with TRBJ2-3; perhaps TRBD2 is the D gene, with 7 bases matching. The CDR3 corresponds to CAWSVGGGADTQYF. At the DNA level, the sequence is TGTGCCTGGAGTGTCGGTGGGGGGGCGGATACGCAGTATTTT.